Listed below are T cell receptor beta chains from one sample, sequenced in a study of T cells in Graves' hyperthyroidism and ophthalmopathy. One entry per CDR3 protein results from TCRdb running MiXCR on the multiplex PCR reads. Of about 610,000 distinct CDR3 sequences in the sample, more than 45% were seen once. Material for sequencing was peripheral blood or thyroid tissue (not recorded which). These receptors all come from a woman younger than 35 with Graves' hyperthyroidism. Both conserved end residues are part of each CDR3. D genes are given only for firm matches. Rows give clone size only sometimes, using once, few, many, or a class for an expanded clone.

J gene: TRBJ1-2
V gene: TRBV29-1
clone size: many
D gene: .
CDR3 DNA: TGCAGCGTTGTTGACGGTTCGGTCTATGGCTACACCTTC
CDR3 protein: CSVVDGSVYGYTF

J gene: TRBJ1-2
V gene: TRBV29-1
clone size: .
D gene: .
CDR3 DNA: .
CDR3 protein: CSVEALCATSNGGQGSYGYTF

J gene: TRBJ1-5
V gene: TRBV2
clone size: many
D gene: .
CDR3 DNA: TGTGCCAGCAGTGATGACGGAGCTTATAGCAATCAGCCCCAGCATTTT
CDR3 protein: CASSDDGAYSNQPQHF

J gene: TRBJ2-7
V gene: TRBV10-2
clone size: .
D gene: .
CDR3 DNA: TGCGCCAGCAGCAGCGGGACAGGATACTACGAGCAGTACTTC
CDR3 protein: CASSSGTGYYEQYF

J gene: TRBJ2-6
V gene: TRBV4-3
clone size: .
D gene: .
CDR3 DNA: TGCGCCAGCAGCCGAGGGACGGCGAACTCTGGGACCAACGTCCTGACTTTC
CDR3 protein: CASSRGTANSGTNVLTF

J gene: TRBJ2-6
V gene: TRBV5-8
clone size: .
D gene: TRBD2
CDR3 DNA: TGTGCCAGCAGCTTGGGAGCGGGACGGGTCTCTGGGGCCAACGTCCTGACTTTC
CDR3 protein: CASSLGAGRVSGANVLTF

J gene: TRBJ2-5
V gene: TRBV6-5
clone size: .
D gene: TRBD2
CDR3 DNA: TGTGCCAGCAGTAGGACTAGCGGGAGGTTAGAGACCCAGTACTTC
CDR3 protein: CASSRTSGRLETQYF

J gene: TRBJ1-4
V gene: TRBV5-1
clone size: many
D gene: .
CDR3 DNA: TGCGCCAGCAGATGGGAAACTAATGAAAAACTGTTTTTT
CDR3 protein: CASRWETNEKLFF

J gene: TRBJ1-5
V gene: TRBV24-1
clone size: .
D gene: .
CDR3 DNA: TGTGCCACCAGCTCCTACAAAAATCAGCCCCAGCATTTT
CDR3 protein: CATSSYKNQPQHF

J gene: TRBJ2-1
V gene: TRBV15
clone size: .
D gene: .
CDR3 DNA: TGTGCCACCAGCAGAGCCACGATTGAGCAGTTCTTC
CDR3 protein: CATSRATIEQFF

J gene: TRBJ1-1
V gene: TRBV28
clone size: .
D gene: .
CDR3 DNA: TGTGCCAGCAGCCGACCGGTTAATGAAGCTTTCTTT
CDR3 protein: CASSRPVNEAFF

J gene: TRBJ2-2
V gene: TRBV6-2/TRBV6-3
clone size: many
D gene: TRBD1
CDR3 DNA: TGTGCCAGCAGTCACGGACAGGGAAGGCGGACCGGGGAGCTGTTTTTT
CDR3 protein: CASSHGQGRRTGELFF

J gene: TRBJ2-2
V gene: TRBV6-4
clone size: once
D gene: .
CDR3 DNA: TGTGCCAGCAGTGCCAGGGACCGACCCACCGGGGAGCTGTTTTTT
CDR3 protein: CASSARDRPTGELFF

J gene: TRBJ2-7
V gene: TRBV7-2
clone size: many
D gene: .
CDR3 DNA: TGTGCCAGCAGCTTAACCACAGGCCGGTACGAGCAGTACTTC
CDR3 protein: CASSLTTGRYEQYF

J gene: TRBJ1-5
V gene: TRBV29-1
clone size: .
D gene: .
CDR3 DNA: TGCAGCGCTCACACAGGGCACGAGACCCAGCATTTT
CDR3 protein: CSAHTGHETQHF

J gene: TRBJ1-5
V gene: TRBV11-1
clone size: .
D gene: TRBD1
CDR3 DNA: TGTGCCAGCAGACGGGACAGGGCGAAAGAGACCCAGCATTTT
CDR3 protein: CASRRDRAKETQHF

J gene: TRBJ2-7
V gene: TRBV6-6
clone size: .
D gene: .
CDR3 DNA: TGTGCCAGCAGTTACCTGGGTTGGGCAAACTGGGACTCCTACGAGCAGTACTTC
CDR3 protein: CASSYLGWANWDSYEQYF

J gene: TRBJ1-2
V gene: TRBV4-1
clone size: many
D gene: .
CDR3 DNA: TGCGCCAGCAGCCAGCCGTTGTCACGGATCTATGGCTACACCTTC
CDR3 protein: CASSQPLSRIYGYTF

J gene: TRBJ1-5
V gene: TRBV5-1
clone size: many
D gene: .
CDR3 DNA: TGCGCCAGCAGCTTGGGGCCTTCTAGCAATCAGCCCCAGCATTTT
CDR3 protein: CASSLGPSSNQPQHF

J gene: TRBJ1-4
V gene: TRBV2
clone size: many
D gene: .
CDR3 DNA: TGTGCCAGCAGTGACGATCTTCGCGCAACTAATGAAAAACTGTTTTTT
CDR3 protein: CASSDDLRATNEKLFF

J gene: TRBJ2-5
V gene: TRBV21-1
clone size: .
D gene: .
CDR3 DNA: TGTGCCAGCAGCTTTCGTTTCCGACATTCGTACCAAGAGACCCAGTACTTC
CDR3 protein: CASSFRFRHSYQETQYF

J gene: TRBJ1-2
V gene: TRBV7-6
clone size: .
D gene: TRBD1
CDR3 DNA: TGTGCCAGCAGCTTGGAATCCGGGACAGGGGTCTCTGGCTACACCTTC
CDR3 protein: CASSLESGTGVSGYTF

J gene: TRBJ1-2
V gene: TRBV2
clone size: many
D gene: .
CDR3 DNA: TGTGCCAGCTTTCGGACAGAATATGGCTACACCTTC
CDR3 protein: CASFRTEYGYTF

J gene: TRBJ2-7
V gene: TRBV7-2
clone size: once
D gene: TRBD1
CDR3 DNA: TGTGCCAGCAGCGGACAGGAGGCGAGTCAGTACTTC
CDR3 protein: CASSGQEASQYF

J gene: TRBJ2-5
V gene: TRBV5-4
clone size: .
D gene: .
CDR3 DNA: TGTGCCAGCAGTCCTGATCGACTATTCTCGACCGGGGAGACCCAGTACTTC
CDR3 protein: CASSPDRLFSTGETQYF